The 2 T cell receptor beta chains below come from one sample, sequenced in a study of T-cell memory formation after mild COVID-19. One entry per CDR3 protein, called by TCRdb with MiXCR from the 5' RACE reads. The repertoire holds more than 100,000 distinct CDR3 sequences, with about 6% as singletons. Material for sequencing was PBMCs or a T cell subset sorted from them (not recorded which). The receptors originated from an adult woman who had mild COVID-19 (a few samples of this study predate the infection). Cell type and time point are not known.

This chain connects TRBV10-3 to TRBJ2-1; 11 positions agree with TRBD2. With 0 bases clipped from V and 5 bases from J, the junction kept 3 bases outside the gene matches. The germline V gene has CDR1 ENHRY and CDR2 SYGVKD. CDR3 length: 16 residues. CDR3 sequence: CAISESPGLADNEQFF. In nucleotides, the CDR3 is TGTGCCATCAGTGAGTCCCCGGGACTAGCGGACAATGAGCAGTTCTTC.

The chain joins TRBV5-1 to TRBJ2-1; 16 nucleotides agree with TRBD2. The CDR3 has 18 residues. The V and J ends lost 3 bases and 5 bases, in that order; junction bases with no gene match: 8. The germline V gene has CDR1 SGHRS and CDR2 YFSETQ. CDR3 DNA sequence: TGCGCCAGCAGCTCAACCCAGGGACTAGCGGGAGGGAACAATGAGCAGTTCTTC. It translates to CASSSTQGLAGGNNEQFF.